The clone carrying this TCR beta chain came up many times. The antigen remains undetermined. The data originate from a study of T cells in Graves' hyperthyroidism and ophthalmopathy. The patients, who ranged from 18 to 65 in age, presented with newly diagnosed hyperthyroidism lasting under 2 months. Study-level results: Most expanded thyroid clonotypes above 0.001 also appeared in blood. The model forecast ophthalmopathy, anticipating it by a median approximately 6 months before onset. Stable hyperthyroidism was separated from ophthalmopathy by a model based on 13 V-J features.

TCR beta CDR3 regions were amplified from RNA. First-round RT-PCR targeting the TCR CDR3 was performed with the HTBI primer set. MiXCR, run by TCRdb on the multiplex PCR reads, gives a single entry per CDR3 protein. The data contain about 110,000 distinct CDR3 sequences, 16% of them singletons. The trim removed 3 bases at V and 4 bases at J, leaving 5 bases unmatched. This CDR3 region has 16 residues. Germline CDR1 is KGHDR and CDR2 is SFDVKD. The chain uses TRBV24-1 and TRBJ1-4, with 9 bases lining up with TRBD1. The sequenced material came from blood. The source is a woman in her forties or fifties with Graves' hyperthyroidism. The CDR3 bases are TGTGCCACCAGTGATGCGGGGACAGGGCTTAATGAAAAACTGTTTTTT. Residues: CATSDAGTGLNEKLFF.